The T cell receptor (beta chain) described here comes from a study of post-analysis software for immune sequencing data. Notes on the study in general: About 5 TRBV segments appeared more often in patients than in controls, and TRBV5-6, TRBV5-1 and TRBV20-1 were among these. By F measure, samples from a shared preparation batch strongly co-clustered. There was significantly lower normalized Chao1 diversity in multiple sclerosis patients than in controls.

Presence of unique molecular identifiers characterized the TCR beta cDNA libraries. TCRdb reanalysed the PCR reads using MiXCR and keeps one entry per CDR3 protein. The sample lists 650,000 to 900,000 distinct CDR3 sequences; about half were seen once. Notes on this clonotype: Its cognate antigen is unknown.

Trimming removed 0 bases from V and 0 bases from J, with 12 bases in between. The germline gives CDR1 SGHKS, CDR2 YYEKEE (reference sequence). This CDR3 is built from 16 residues. Sequenced sample: blood. The J gene is TRBJ1-2, the V gene TRBV5-5, with D maybe TRBD1 (5 bases). The source is a girl aged 5 to 17 with multiple sclerosis. CDR3 amino acids: CASSLVAGRANYGYTF. The CDR3 DNA reads as TGTGCCAGCAGCTTGGTTGCGGGGCGAGCTAACTATGGCTACACCTTC.